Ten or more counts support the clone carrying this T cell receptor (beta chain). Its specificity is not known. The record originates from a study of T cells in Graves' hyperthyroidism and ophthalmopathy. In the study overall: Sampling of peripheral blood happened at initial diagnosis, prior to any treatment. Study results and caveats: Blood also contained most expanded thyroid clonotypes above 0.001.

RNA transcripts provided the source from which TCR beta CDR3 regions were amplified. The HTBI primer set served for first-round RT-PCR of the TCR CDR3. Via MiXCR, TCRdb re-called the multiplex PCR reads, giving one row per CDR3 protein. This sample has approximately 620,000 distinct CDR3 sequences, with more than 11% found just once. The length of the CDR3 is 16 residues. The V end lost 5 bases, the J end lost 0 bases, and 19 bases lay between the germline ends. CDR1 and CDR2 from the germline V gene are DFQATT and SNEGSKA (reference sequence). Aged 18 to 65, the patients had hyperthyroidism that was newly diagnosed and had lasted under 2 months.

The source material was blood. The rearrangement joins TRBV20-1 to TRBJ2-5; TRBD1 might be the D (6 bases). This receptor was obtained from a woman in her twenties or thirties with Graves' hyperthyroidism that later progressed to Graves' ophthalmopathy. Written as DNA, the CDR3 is TGCAGTGCTCGGAGGAATCCGGGACAAGACCAAGAGACCCAGTACTTC. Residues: CSARRNPGQDQETQYF.